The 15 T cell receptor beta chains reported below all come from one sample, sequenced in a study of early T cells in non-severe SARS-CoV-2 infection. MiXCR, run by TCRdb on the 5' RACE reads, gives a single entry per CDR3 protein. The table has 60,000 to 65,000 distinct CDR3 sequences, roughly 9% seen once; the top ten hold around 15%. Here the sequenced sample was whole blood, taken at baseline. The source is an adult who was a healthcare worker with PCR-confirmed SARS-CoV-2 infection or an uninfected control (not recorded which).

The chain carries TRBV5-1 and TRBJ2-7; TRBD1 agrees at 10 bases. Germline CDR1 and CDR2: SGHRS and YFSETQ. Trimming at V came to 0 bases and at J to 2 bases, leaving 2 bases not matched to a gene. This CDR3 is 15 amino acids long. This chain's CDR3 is CASSLGGTGAYEQYF. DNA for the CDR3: TGCGCCAGCAGCTTGGGCGGGACAGGGGCCTACGAGCAGTACTTC.

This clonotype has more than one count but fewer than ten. CDR3 bases: TGTGCCAGCAGCTCATCATGGACCTCCTACAATGAGCAGTTCTTC. Its translation is CASSSSWTSYNEQFF. The V call is TRBV5-4, the J call TRBJ2-1; D remains unclear. Germline CDR1 is SGHNT and CDR2 is YYREEE (reference sequence). Trimming stripped 3 bases from V and 0 bases from J, with 10 bases between. This CDR3 is 15 amino acids long.

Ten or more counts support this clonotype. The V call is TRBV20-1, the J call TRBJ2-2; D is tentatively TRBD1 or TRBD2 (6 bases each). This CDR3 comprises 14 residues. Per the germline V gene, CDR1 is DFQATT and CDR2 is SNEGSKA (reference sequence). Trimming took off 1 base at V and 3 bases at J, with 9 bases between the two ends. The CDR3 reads CSARGGTYTGELFF. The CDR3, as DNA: TGCAGTGCTAGAGGCGGGACATACACCGGGGAGCTGTTTTTT.

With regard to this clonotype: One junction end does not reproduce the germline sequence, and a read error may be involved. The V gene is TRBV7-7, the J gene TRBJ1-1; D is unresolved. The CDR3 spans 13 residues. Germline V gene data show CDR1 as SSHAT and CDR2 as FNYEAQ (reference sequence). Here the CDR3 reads CASSLNGNTEAFF. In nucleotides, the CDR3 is TGTGCTAGCAGCTTAAACGGGAACACTGAAGCTTTCTTT.

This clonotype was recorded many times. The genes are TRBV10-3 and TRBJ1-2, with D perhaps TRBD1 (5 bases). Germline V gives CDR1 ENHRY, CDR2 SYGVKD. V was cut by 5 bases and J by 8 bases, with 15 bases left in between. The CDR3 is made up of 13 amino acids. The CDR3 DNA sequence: TGTGCCATCAGTTACATGGGGGAGAGCGGCTACACCTTC. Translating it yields CAISYMGESGYTF.

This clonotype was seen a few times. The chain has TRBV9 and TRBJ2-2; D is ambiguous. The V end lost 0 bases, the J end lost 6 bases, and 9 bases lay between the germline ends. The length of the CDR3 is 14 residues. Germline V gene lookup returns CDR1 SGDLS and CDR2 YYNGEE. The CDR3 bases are TGTGCCAGCAGCGTAGGTAGCTCCGCCGGGGAGCTGTTTTTT. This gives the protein CASSVGSSAGELFF. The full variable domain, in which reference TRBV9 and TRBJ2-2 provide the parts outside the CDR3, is DSGVTQTPKHLITATGQRVTLRCSPRSGDLSVYWYQQSLDQGLQFLIQYYNGEERAKGNILERFSAQQFPDLHSELNLSSLELGDSALYFCASSVGSSAGELFFGEGSRLTVL.

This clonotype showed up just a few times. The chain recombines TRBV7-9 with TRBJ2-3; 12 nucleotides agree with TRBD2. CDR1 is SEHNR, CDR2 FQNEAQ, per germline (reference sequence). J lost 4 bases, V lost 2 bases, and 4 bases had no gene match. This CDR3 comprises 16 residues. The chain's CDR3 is CASSLRASGRADTQYF. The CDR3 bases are TGTGCCAGCAGCTTAAGGGCTAGCGGGAGGGCAGATACGCAGTATTTT.

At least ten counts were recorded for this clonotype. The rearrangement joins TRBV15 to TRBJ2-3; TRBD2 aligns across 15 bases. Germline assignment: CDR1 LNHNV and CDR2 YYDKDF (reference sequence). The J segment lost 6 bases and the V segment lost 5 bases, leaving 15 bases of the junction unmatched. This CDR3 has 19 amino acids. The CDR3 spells CATSGPGLAGGDPGDTQYF. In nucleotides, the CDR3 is TGTGCCACCAGCGGACCGGGACTAGCGGGAGGTGATCCCGGGGATACGCAGTATTTT.

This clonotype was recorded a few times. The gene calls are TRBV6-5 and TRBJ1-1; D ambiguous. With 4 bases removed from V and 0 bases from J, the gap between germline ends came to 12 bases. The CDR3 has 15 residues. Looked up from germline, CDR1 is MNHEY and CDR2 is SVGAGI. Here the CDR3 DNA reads TGTGCCAGCAGTTTAGACCAGACTATGAACACTGAAGCTTTCTTT. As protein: CASSLDQTMNTEAFF.

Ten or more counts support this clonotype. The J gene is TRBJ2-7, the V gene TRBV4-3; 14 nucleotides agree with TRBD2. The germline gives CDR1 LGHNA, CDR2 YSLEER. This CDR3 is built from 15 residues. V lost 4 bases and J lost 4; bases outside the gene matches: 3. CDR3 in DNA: TGCGCCAGCAGCCCGGGGACTAGCGGGAGTTACGAGCAGTACTTC. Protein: CASSPGTSGSYEQYF.

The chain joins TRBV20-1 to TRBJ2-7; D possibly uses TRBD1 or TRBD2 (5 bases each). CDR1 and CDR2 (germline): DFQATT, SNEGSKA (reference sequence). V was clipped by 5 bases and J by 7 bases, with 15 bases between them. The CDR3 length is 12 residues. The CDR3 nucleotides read TGCAGTGCTCGTACGGGACCCGATGAGCAGTACTTC. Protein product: CSARTGPDEQYF.

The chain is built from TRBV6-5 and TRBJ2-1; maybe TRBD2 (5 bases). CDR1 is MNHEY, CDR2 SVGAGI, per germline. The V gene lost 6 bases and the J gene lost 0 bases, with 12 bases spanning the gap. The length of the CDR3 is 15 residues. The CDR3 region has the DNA TGTGCCAGCAGGCCCGACTATAGCTCCTACAATGAGCAGTTCTTC. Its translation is CASRPDYSSYNEQFF.

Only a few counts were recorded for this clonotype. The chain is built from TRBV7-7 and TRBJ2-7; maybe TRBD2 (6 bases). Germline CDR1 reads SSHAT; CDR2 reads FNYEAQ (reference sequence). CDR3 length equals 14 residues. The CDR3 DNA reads TGTGCTAGCTCCCCTCGGGGGTCCGGAGGCGAGCAGTACTTC. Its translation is CASSPRGSGGEQYF.

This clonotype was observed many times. CDR3 in DNA: TGTGCCAGCAGTTCCAGGGGGCAGGAGCACATCGATACGCAGTATTTT. This gives the protein CASSSRGQEHIDTQYF. The rearrangement uses TRBV7-3 and TRBJ2-3; 8 nucleotides line up with TRBD1. The CDR3 spans 16 residues. Germline CDR1 and CDR2: SGHTA and FQGTGA. Germline trimming cut 6 bases from V and 6 bases from J; bases unmatched to any gene: 14.

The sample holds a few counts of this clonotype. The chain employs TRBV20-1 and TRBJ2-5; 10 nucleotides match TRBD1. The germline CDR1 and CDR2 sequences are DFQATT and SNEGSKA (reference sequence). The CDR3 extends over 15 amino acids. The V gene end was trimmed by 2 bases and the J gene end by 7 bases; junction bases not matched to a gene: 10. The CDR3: CSARMSGTGAGTQYF. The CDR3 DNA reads TGCAGTGCTAGAATGTCCGGGACAGGGGCTGGGACCCAGTACTTC.